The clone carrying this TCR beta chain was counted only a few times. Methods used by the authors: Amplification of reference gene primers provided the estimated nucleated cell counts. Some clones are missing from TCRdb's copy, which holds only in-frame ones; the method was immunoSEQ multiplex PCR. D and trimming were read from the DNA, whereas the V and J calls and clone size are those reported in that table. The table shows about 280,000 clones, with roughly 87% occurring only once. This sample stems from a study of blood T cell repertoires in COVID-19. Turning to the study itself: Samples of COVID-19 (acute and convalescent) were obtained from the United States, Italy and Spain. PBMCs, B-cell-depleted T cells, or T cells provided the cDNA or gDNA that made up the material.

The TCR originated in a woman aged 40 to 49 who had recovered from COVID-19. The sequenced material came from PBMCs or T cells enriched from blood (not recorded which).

The CDR3 sequence is CASIRGLAGETQYF. For the CDR3, the DNA is TGTGCCAGCATCCGGGGACTAGCGGGAGAGACCCAGTACTTC. The chain employs TRBV7-8 and TRBJ2-5; 12 bases line up with TRBD2. Trimming at V came to 7 bases and at J to 4 bases, leaving 4 bases not matched to a gene. From germline, CDR1 is SGHVS and CDR2 FQNEAQ. The CDR3 totals 14 residues.